The clone carrying this T cell receptor (beta chain) was found many times. Among the patients, aged 18 to 65, hyperthyroidism was newly diagnosed and had lasted under 2 months. Patients having uncontrolled infection, another autoimmune disease, pregnancy or lactation were not included. This entry is derived from a study of T cells in Graves' hyperthyroidism and ophthalmopathy. Amplification of TCR beta CDR3 regions was performed using RNA transcripts as template. In the first-round RT-PCR of the TCR CDR3, the HTBI primer set was used. TCRdb re-called the multiplex PCR reads through MiXCR, storing one row per CDR3 protein. The table records over 450,000 distinct CDR3 sequences, approximately 15% of them present only once. Between the trimmed V and J ends, which lost 6 bases and 3 bases, there was a span of 18 bases. This CDR3 is built from 16 residues.

The source is a woman younger than 35 with Graves' hyperthyroidism. The V call is TRBV12-3 or TRBV12-4, the J call TRBJ2-1, with D possibly TRBD2 on 7 matching bases. What was sequenced was blood. This chain's CDR3 is CASRPFGGGSYNEQFF. For the CDR3, the DNA is TGTGCCAGCAGGCCCTTCGGGGGCGGGAGCTACAATGAGCAGTTCTTC.